These 20 T cell receptor beta chains came from one sample sequenced in a study of T cells in Graves' hyperthyroidism and ophthalmopathy. Amplified TCR beta CDR3 regions came from RNA transcripts. TCR CDR3 regions were first amplified by RT-PCR with HTBI primers. TCRdb re-derived calls from the multiplex PCR reads in MiXCR, one entry per CDR3 protein. The sample lists more than 450,000 distinct CDR3 sequences; 13% to 15% were seen once. Sequencing input: blood. These receptors all come from a woman between 35 and 50 years old with Graves' hyperthyroidism.

This chain links TRBV2 with TRBJ2-7; TRBD1 might be the D (6 bases). The length of the CDR3 is 14 residues. CDR1 and CDR2 (germline): SNHLY, FYNNEI. Trimming removed 8 bases at V and 2 bases at J, with 16 bases between. The CDR3 sequence: CASGNPKGAYEQYF. CDR3 nucleotide sequence: TGTGCCAGCGGTAATCCCAAGGGGGCCTACGAGCAGTACTTC.

In its sample, this clonotype was seen many times. V and J are TRBV13 and TRBJ2-7; 13 positions match TRBD2. CDR1 and CDR2 (germline): PRHDT, FYEKMQ (reference sequence). CDR3 length equals 15 residues. The V and J ends lost 6 bases and 4 bases, in that order; junction bases with no gene match: 6. This CDR3 is CASRAGTSGIYEQYF. The DNA for the CDR3 is TGTGCCAGCAGAGCCGGGACTAGCGGGATTTACGAGCAGTACTTC.

This clonotype was seen ten or more times. The chain is built from TRBV28 and TRBJ1-6, with D maybe TRBD1 (6 bases). Trimming pared 0 bases from V and 7 bases from J, leaving 13 bases between. CDR3 size: 16 residues. Germline lookup yields CDR1 MDHEN and CDR2 SYDVKM. In DNA form, the CDR3 reads TGTGCCAGCAGTTTATGGGGGGCTAAGGGGAATTCACCCCTCCACTTT. Its translation: CASSLWGAKGNSPLHF.

Note on this clonotype: At one end the junction does not follow the germline gene, possibly because of a read error. This chain links TRBV7-9 with TRBJ2-2; D call uncertain. This CDR3 has 13 residues. The germline V gene has CDR1 SEHNR and CDR2 FQNEAQ (reference sequence). The CDR3 bases are TGTGCCAGCAGCGGAGCGAAGACCGGGGAGCTGTTTTTT. Protein: CASSGAKTGELFF.

This clonotype was detected a few times. This rearrangement joins TRBV10-1 to TRBJ2-3; 7 positions match TRBD1. V lost 0 bases and J lost 3; bases outside the gene matches: 6. The CDR3 is 16 residues long. Germline loops: CDR1 WNHNN, CDR2 SYGVQD (reference sequence). Here the CDR3 DNA reads TGCGCCAGCAGTGAGTCAATCGACAGGGAAACAGATACGCAGTATTTT. It encodes CASSESIDRETDTQYF.

This clonotype occurred a few times. The chain recombines TRBV24-1 with TRBJ2-2; D might be TRBD1 (6 bases). The length of the CDR3 is 15 residues. The germline gives CDR1 KGHDR, CDR2 SFDVKD. Deletions cut 6 bases from V and 1 base from J, with 11 bases between. The CDR3 is CATSRPGQNTGELFF. The CDR3, as DNA: TGTGCCACCAGTCGCCCGGGACAGAACACCGGGGAGCTGTTTTTT.

At least ten counts were recorded for this clonotype. The chain joins TRBV2 to TRBJ2-7, with 7 bases matching TRBD1. With V trimmed by 5 bases and J by 2 bases, 15 bases remained unmatched. The CDR3 has 17 amino acids. Germline CDR1 and CDR2: SNHLY and FYNNEI. The CDR3 DNA reads as TGTGCCAGCAGTCCCCCGGGGCCCGGACAGGACCCCTACGAGCAGTACTTC. Residues: CASSPPGPGQDPYEQYF. Full variable domain (outside the CDR3, taken from reference TRBV2 and TRBJ2-7): EPEVTQTPSHQVTQMGQEVILRCVPISNHLYFYWYRQILGQKVEFLVSFYNNEISEKSEIFDDQFSVERPDGSNFTLKIRSTKLEDSAMYFCASSPPGPGQDPYEQYFGPGTRLTVT.

This clonotype was seen at least ten times. The chain is built from TRBV7-9 and TRBJ1-4; D gene ambiguous. The V end lost 5 bases, the J end lost 5 bases, and 18 bases lay between the germline ends. CDR1 is SEHNR, CDR2 FQNEAQ, per germline (reference sequence). The CDR3 covers 16 residues. CDR3 in amino acids: CASSPSIVRENEKLFF. The CDR3 DNA follows: TGTGCCAGCAGCCCGTCCATCGTCCGGGAGAATGAAAAACTGTTTTTT. Looking up the rest from reference TRBV7-9 and TRBJ1-4 gives the full variable domain: DTGVSQNPRHKITKRGQNVTFRCDPISEHNRLYWYRQTLGQGPEFLTYFQNEAQLEKSRLLSDRFSAERPKGSFSTLEIQRTEQGDSAMYLCASSPSIVRENEKLFFGSGTQLSVL.

The chain is built from TRBV2 and TRBJ2-7; 7 bases align to TRBD2. The junction had 8 bases not matched to a gene; V was cut back by 5 bases and J by 4 bases. CDR1 SNHLY and CDR2 FYNNEI come from the germline V gene. This CDR3 is 14 amino acids long. DNA for the CDR3: TGTGCCAGCAGTCCGTCCCTAGCGGATTACGAGCAGTACTTC. This gives the protein CASSPSLADYEQYF.

There are a few counts of this clonotype. This chain connects TRBV6-2 or TRBV6-3 to TRBJ2-1; no reliable D call. V was trimmed by 2 bases and J by 2 bases, leaving 10 bases between them. CDR1 MNHEY and CDR2 SVGEGT come from the germline V gene. The CDR3 consists of 15 residues. The CDR3, as DNA: TGTGCCAGCAGTTACAGGCCAGCGACCTACAATGAGCAGTTCTTC. It codes for CASSYRPATYNEQFF.

The chain joins TRBV12-5 to TRBJ1-3; D remains ambiguous. In germline, CDR1 is LGHNT, CDR2 FRNRAP. The V gene lost 2 bases and the J gene lost 0 bases, with 5 bases spanning the gap. CDR3 length: 14 residues. The CDR3 coding sequence is TGTGCTAGTGGTTTGCTTAGCTCTGGAAACACCATATATTTT. It is translated as CASGLLSSGNTIYF.

This clonotype was seen repeatedly, ten times or more. This chain connects TRBV20-1 to TRBJ1-6; D is possibly TRBD1 (6 bases). CDR3 length equals 15 residues. The V gene's germline CDR1 is DFQATT and CDR2 SNEGSKA (reference sequence). The germline V and J ends were trimmed by 2 bases and 4 bases, with 12 bases remaining between them. The CDR3 coding sequence is TGCAGTGCTAGAATGACAGGCGGGTATAATTCACCCCTCCACTTT. This gives the protein CSARMTGGYNSPLHF.

This clonotype occurred many times. The rearrangement joins TRBV6-1 to TRBJ2-7; tentatively, D is TRBD1 (6 bases). CDR3 size: 15 residues. Between the trimmed V and J ends, which lost 5 bases and 3 bases, there was a span of 17 bases. Germline loops: CDR1 MNHNS, CDR2 SASEGT. The DNA of the CDR3 is TGTGCCAGCAGTAGGGACACTAGTTTCCTCTACGAGCAGTACTTC. Its translation: CASSRDTSFLYEQYF.

This clonotype was recorded a few times. The DNA of the CDR3 is TGTGCCATCAGTGGGGGGGCAGGTACCGGGGAGCTGTTTTTT. Its translation is CAISGGAGTGELFF. The chain carries TRBV10-3 and TRBJ2-2; either TRBD1 or TRBD2 may supply D (6 bases each). CDR1 and CDR2 (germline): ENHRY, SYGVKD. This CDR3 spans 14 amino acids. The V end was cut by 4 bases, the J end by 5 bases, with 11 bases between.

This rearrangement joins TRBV20-1 to TRBJ2-7; TRBD2 matches 11 bases. There are 13 residues in the CDR3. Germline CDR1 is DFQATT and CDR2 is SNEGSKA (reference sequence). With V trimmed by 4 bases and J by 6 bases, 5 bases remained unmatched. CDR3: CSANGLAGLEQYF. CDR3 DNA sequence: TGCAGTGCTAACGGACTAGCGGGTCTCGAGCAGTACTTC.

This rearrangement joins TRBV20-1 to TRBJ2-3; 13 bases fit TRBD2. CDR3 length equals 14 residues. V was pared by 6 bases and J by 6 bases, with 6 bases of the junction left unmatched. Per germline, CDR1 DFQATT and CDR2 SNEGSKA (reference sequence). The CDR3, as DNA: TGCAGTGCCTCACTAGCGGGAGGGCGGGATACGCAGTATTTT. Its translation: CSASLAGGRDTQYF.

This clonotype came up a few times. This chain uses TRBV7-2 with TRBJ2-1; 8 nucleotides agree with TRBD1. V lost 1 base to trimming and J lost 4 bases; unmatched junction nucleotides: 3. Per the germline V gene, CDR1 is SGHTA and CDR2 is FQGNSA. This CDR3 region has 15 residues. The CDR3 here is CASSLVQGGYNEQFF. In DNA, the CDR3 is TGTGCCAGCAGCTTAGTACAGGGGGGTTACAATGAGCAGTTCTTC.

This clonotype was seen at least ten times. The chain uses TRBV27 and TRBJ2-2, with 10 positions matching TRBD1. CDR1 and CDR2 from the germline V gene are MNHEY and SMNVEV (reference sequence). V was pared by 6 bases and J by 4 bases, with 8 bases of the junction left unmatched. This CDR3 is 16 amino acids long. CDR3 residues: CASRPIDRGLTGELFF. The CDR3 DNA is TGTGCCAGCAGACCGATAGACAGGGGGCTCACCGGGGAGCTGTTTTTT.

This clonotype was recorded a few times. The V and J genes are TRBV10-3 and TRBJ2-7; TRBD2 is a possible D gene (6 bases). CDR1 is ENHRY, CDR2 SYGVKD, per germline. V was trimmed by 11 bases and J by 3 bases, leaving 20 bases between them. The length of the CDR3 is 14 residues. The CDR3: CAAGTGTPIYEQYF. The CDR3 DNA sequence: TGTGCCGCCGGGACGGGGACTCCCATCTACGAGCAGTACTTC.

The table lists this clonotype with a few counts. The rearrangement uses TRBV5-1 and TRBJ2-7; D might be TRBD1 (6 bases). The CDR3 length is 16 residues. The V and J ends lost 4 bases and 5 bases respectively, with 22 bases between them. Germline CDR1 SGHRS, CDR2 YFSETQ. CDR3 sequence reads: CASSVATGLPMDEQYF. CDR3 DNA: TGCGCCAGCAGCGTGGCGACAGGCCTCCCTATGGACGAGCAGTACTTC.